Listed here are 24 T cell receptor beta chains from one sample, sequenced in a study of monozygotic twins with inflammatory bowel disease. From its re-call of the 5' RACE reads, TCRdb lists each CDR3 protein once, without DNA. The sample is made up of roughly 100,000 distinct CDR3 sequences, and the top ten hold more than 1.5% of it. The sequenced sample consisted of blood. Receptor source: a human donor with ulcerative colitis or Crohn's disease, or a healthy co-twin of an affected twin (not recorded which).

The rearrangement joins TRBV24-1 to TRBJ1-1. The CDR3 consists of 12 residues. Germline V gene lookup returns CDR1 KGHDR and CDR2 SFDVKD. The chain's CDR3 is CATSDFRGEAFF.

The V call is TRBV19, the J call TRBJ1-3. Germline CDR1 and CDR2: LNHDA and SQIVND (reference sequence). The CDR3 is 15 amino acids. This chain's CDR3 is CASNGVRSSGNTIYF.

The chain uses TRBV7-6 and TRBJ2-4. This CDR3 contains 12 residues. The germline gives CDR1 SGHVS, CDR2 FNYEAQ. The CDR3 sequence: CASSSPMGIQYF.

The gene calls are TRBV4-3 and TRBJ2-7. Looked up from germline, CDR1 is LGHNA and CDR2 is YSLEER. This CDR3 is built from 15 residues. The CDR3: CASSQDLTTYYEQYF.

The CDR3 loop reads CASMGLGELYEQYF. The chain employs TRBV28 and TRBJ2-7. The CDR3 is 14 residues long. CDR1 is MDHEN and CDR2 is SYDVKM in the germline V gene.

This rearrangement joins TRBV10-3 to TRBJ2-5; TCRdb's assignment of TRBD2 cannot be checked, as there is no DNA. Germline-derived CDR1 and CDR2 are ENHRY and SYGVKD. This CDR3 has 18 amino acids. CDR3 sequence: CAISESWTSGTSGETQYF.

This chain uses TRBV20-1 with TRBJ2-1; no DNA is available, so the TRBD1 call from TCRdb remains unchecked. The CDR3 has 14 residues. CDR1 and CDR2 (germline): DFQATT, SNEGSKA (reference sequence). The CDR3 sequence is CSETSGGGYNEQFF.

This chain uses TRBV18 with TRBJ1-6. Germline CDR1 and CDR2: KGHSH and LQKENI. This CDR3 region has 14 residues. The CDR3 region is CASSPPTDNSPLHF.

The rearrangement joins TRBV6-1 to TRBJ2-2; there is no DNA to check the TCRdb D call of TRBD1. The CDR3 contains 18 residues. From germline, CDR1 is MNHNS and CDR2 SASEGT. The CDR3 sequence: CASRRTPYPLANTGELFF.

The CDR3 loop is CASSWGFVGSYEQYF. The chain combines TRBV5-6 with TRBJ2-7. Germline CDR1 reads SGHDT; CDR2 reads YYEEEE. There are 15 residues in the CDR3.

The CDR3 sequence is CASSWGTTDEQFF. J is TRBJ2-1 and V is TRBV7-9; TCRdb outputs TRBD2, but without DNA this stays unchecked. From germline, CDR1 is SEHNR and CDR2 FQNEAQ (reference sequence). This CDR3 region has 13 residues.

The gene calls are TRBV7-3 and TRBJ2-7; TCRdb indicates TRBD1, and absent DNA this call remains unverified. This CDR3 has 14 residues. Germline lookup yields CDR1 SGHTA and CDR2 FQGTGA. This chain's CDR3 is CASSLGGAADEQYF.

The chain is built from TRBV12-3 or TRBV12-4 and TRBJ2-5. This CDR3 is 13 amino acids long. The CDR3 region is CASSWRAAEAQYF.

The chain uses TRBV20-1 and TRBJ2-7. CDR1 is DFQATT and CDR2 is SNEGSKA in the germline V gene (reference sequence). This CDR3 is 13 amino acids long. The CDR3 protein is CSAAGPSSYEQYF.

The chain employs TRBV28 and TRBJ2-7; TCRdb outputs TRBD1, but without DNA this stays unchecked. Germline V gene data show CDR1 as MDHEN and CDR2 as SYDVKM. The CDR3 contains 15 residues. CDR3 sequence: CASSLVSVRSYEQYF.

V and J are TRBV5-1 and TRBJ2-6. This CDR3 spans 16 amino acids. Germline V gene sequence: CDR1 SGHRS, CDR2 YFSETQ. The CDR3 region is CASSSDTFSGANVLTF.

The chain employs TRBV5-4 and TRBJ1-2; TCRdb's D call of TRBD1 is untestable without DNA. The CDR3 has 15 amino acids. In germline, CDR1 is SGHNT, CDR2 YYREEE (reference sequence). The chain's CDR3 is CASSIPGQENYGYTF.

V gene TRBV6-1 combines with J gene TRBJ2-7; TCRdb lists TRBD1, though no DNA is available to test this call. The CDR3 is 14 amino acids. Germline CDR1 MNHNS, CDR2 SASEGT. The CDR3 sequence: CASSPDRGQHEQYF.

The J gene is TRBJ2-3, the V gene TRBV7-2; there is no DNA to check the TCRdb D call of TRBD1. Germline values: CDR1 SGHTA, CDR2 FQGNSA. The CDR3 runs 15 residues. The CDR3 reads CASSRTGASTDTQYF. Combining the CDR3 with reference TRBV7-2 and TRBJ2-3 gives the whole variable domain GAGVSQSPSNKVTEKGKDVELRCDPISGHTALYWYRQSLGQGLEFLIYFQGNSAPDKSGLPSDRFSAERTGGSVSTLTIQRTQQEDSAVYLCASSRTGASTDTQYFGPGTRLTVL.

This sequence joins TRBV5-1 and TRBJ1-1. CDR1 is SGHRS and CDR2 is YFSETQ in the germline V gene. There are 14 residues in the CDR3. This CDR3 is CASSYELLWDEAFF.

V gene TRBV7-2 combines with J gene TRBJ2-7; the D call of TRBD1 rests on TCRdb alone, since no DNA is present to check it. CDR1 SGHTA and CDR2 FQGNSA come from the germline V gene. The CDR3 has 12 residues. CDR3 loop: CASSFPGYEQYF.

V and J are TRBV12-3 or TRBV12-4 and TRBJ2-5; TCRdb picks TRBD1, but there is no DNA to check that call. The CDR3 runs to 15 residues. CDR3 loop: CASSSTTRPDRVQYF.

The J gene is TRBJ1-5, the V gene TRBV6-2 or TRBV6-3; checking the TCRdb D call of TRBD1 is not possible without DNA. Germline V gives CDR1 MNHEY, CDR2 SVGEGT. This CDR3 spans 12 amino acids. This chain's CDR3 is CASSYSQGPQHF.

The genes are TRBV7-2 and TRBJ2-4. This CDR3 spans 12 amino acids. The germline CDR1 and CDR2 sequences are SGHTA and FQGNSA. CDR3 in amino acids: CASSLVTDIQYF.